This T cell receptor beta chain originates from a study of blood T cells in healthy people across ages. Overall study results and limits: Aged donors had fewer naive CD4+ cells and lower diversity than long-lived donors.

Germline-derived CDR1 and CDR2 are MNHNS and SASEGT. The length of the CDR3 is 13 residues. The V end lost 4 bases, the J end lost 5 bases, and 11 bases lay between the germline ends. This clonotype was seen repeatedly, ten times or more. As yet, its antigen is unknown. Sample-barcoded 5' priming and a J-beta primer mix drove a second PCR of 7 to 11 cycles. MiXCR, applied by TCRdb to the 5' RACE reads, yields one record per CDR3 protein. The repertoire holds about 930,000 distinct CDR3 sequences, with just under 30% as singletons. In addition, the sample was reused for a study of T cells of mothers and their children. That work contributes: Whatever RNA was extracted went entirely into cDNA synthesis, at about 1.5 ug per 15 ul.

The sequencing input was blood. The receptor comes from a woman aged 40 to 50 in good health. The rearrangement joins TRBV6-1 to TRBJ2-5; TRBD2 might be the D (6 bases). CDR3 sequence: CASSAREQETQYF. CDR3 sequence (DNA): TGTGCCAGCAGTGCGCGGGAACAGGAGACCCAGTACTTC.